This T cell receptor (beta chain) comes out of a study of graft-versus-host responses after intestinal transplantation. Study overall: Recipients uniformly received anti-thymocyte globulin induction, followed by tacrolimus and steroids for approximately 3 years. General study findings and limits: Researchers found GvH clones in recipient marrow, and some showed up first in ileum or blood. Patients who carried graft-donor T cell macrochimerism also had high graft-versus-host to host-versus-graft clonal ratios in their allografts.

The CDR3 sequence is 15 residues long. V lost 5 bases to trimming and J lost 0 bases, with 11 bases between them. Germline CDR1 is MNHNS and CDR2 is SASEGT. Of note for this clone: As yet, its antigen is unknown.

TCRdb keeps only in-frame clones here, not all; method: immunoSEQ multiplex PCR. The table includes over 90,000 clones, 80% to 95% detected once. This sequence joins TRBV6-1 and TRBJ2-1, with unresolved D. The sample here was unstimulated CD8+ T cells sorted from spleen or lymph node cells, taken before intestinal transplant. The TCR comes from a human donor who received an intestinal transplant. CDR3: CASSTQSSSYNEQFF. The DNA for the CDR3 is TGTGCCAGCAGTACCCAGTCAAGCTCCTACAATGAGCAGTTCTTC.